The clone carrying this T cell receptor (beta chain) was counted a single time. Its specificity is unknown. The germline V gene has CDR1 KGHSH and CDR2 LQKENI. Trimming took off 6 bases at V and 8 bases at J, with 13 bases between the two ends. The CDR3 loop spans 12 amino acids. The PCR made use of 60 Vbeta and 13 Jbeta primers. Profiling relied on immunoSEQ multiplex PCR, and the TCRdb table lists in-frame clones only, not all of them. The sample has some 90,000 clones, more than 60% seen once. The sample comes from a study of cytomegalovirus exposure and HLA in healthy donors. General study results and limits: What TCR beta sequences reportedly achieved was accurate prediction of HLA-A and HLA-B alleles in most subjects. There were under 200 TCR beta chains listed as cytomegalovirus-associated.

The J gene is TRBJ1-1, the V gene TRBV18; D call uncertain. This TCR derives from a man aged 30 to 39 in good health and CMV-seronegative. The sequenced material came from PBMCs. This CDR3 reads CASSLSGPEAFF. DNA for the CDR3: TGTGCCAGCTCCCTCAGCGGACCCGAAGCTTTCTTT. Filled out from reference TRBV18 and TRBJ1-1, the complete variable domain reads NAGVMQNPRHLVRRRGQEARLRCSPMKGHSHVYWYRQLPEEGLKFMVYLQKENIIDESGMPKERFSAEFPKEGPSILRIQQVVRGDSAAYFCASSLSGPEAFFGQGTRLTVV.